This T cell receptor beta chain was captured in a study of response to subunit inactivated influenza vaccine. Study observations and caveats: Each seasonal influenza vaccination recruits few new T cells, the authors suggested.

TCRdb processed the RT-PCR reads anew with MiXCR; each CDR3 protein has one entry. Seen here are 500,000 or so distinct CDR3 sequences, 16% observed once, and the top ten hold over 2.5%. There are 14 residues in the CDR3. The trim removed 6 bases at V and 7 bases at J, leaving 8 bases unmatched. This clonotype was observed a few times. Its specificity is unknown. This TCR was recovered from a man aged 45-69 years who received an inactivated influenza vaccine. Sequences were derived from CD4+ T cells sorted from PBMCs, sampled around 2 years after vaccination. The chain joins TRBV12-3 or TRBV12-4 to TRBJ1-4; 7 nucleotides agree with TRBD1. CDR3 DNA sequence: TGTGCCAGCAGCAAACAGGGGCTGAGTGAAAAACTGTTTTTT. This translates into CASSKQGLSEKLFF.